Given below is one T cell receptor beta chain in context. Its recognized antigen is unknown. The junction differs from germline at one of its ends, possibly a read error. Library prep was done by the immunoSEQ multiplex PCR assay. For the multiplex PCR, a mixture combining 60 forward primers for TCR Vbeta segments and 13 reverse primers for TCR Jbeta segments was used. A multiplex PCR assay on genomic DNA amplified the CDR3 region of rearranged TCR beta genes. The amplified TCR beta libraries were sequenced on the Illumina HiSeq System as 87-base-pair reads. Under the source paper's analysis protocol: In a later analysis, approximately 74 million unique TCR beta chains were counted across the 500 to 700 repertoires, and about 10 million of these chains were shared by at least two donors. To remove PCR and sequencing errors, raw reads were error-corrected and collapsed into unique sequences using a nearest-neighbor algorithm that merged closely related sequences. To assign V, D and J gene segments, CDR3 sequences were aligned to IMGT reference sequences. For a sequence to be retained, at least a six-nucleotide match to both a V gene segment and a J gene segment was required. A rearrangement counted as productive if the CDR3 had no stop codons and remained in frame with V and J, and every other rearrangement counted as non-productive. Following IMGT convention, CDR3 was defined as the stretch from the second conserved V-encoded cysteine to the conserved J-encoded phenylalanine. In an earlier analysis of more than 550 of the donors, sequences lacking an unambiguous match to a single V gene segment were excluded. In an earlier analysis of several hundred of the donors, a V segment was called functional when productive rearrangements were above 56.7%, and segregating when the standard deviation between donors exceeded 5%. A statistical classification framework was developed to diagnose cytomegalovirus status using the catalog of TCR beta chain sequences. In a later analysis, V and J genes were assigned by comparing TCR nucleotide sequences against IMGT/GENE-DB human TR gene sequences. In a later analysis, CDR3 sequences and most-parsimonious VDJ recombination scenarios were assigned using the TCRdist pipeline. In a later analysis, each TCR beta chain was defined by its CDR3 amino acid sequence together with its V-gene family, and reads lacking a unique V-gene family were excluded. In a later analysis, nearly 600 highly shared, low-generation-probability nucleotide sequences were removed to address suspected cross-contamination and a sequencing artifact. In a later analysis, a clonal expansion index for each public chain was calculated from normalized within-repertoire ranks of inferred template counts. In a later analysis, generation probabilities were computed using a VDJ recombination model fitted to out-of-frame rearrangements, and the results were checked against IGoR. In a later analysis, hypergeometric tests were used to score TCR-TCR, TCR-HLA and TCR-CMV co-occurrence, with a repertoire-size bias correction applied to TCR pairs. In a later analysis, false discovery rates were estimated by permuting HLA or CMV assignments 20 times. In a later analysis, co-occurring TCRs were grouped using DBSCAN, with TCRdist sequence similarity added in when clustering inside HLA-allele-positive subsets. Repertoires with fewer than 30,000 or more than 120,000 public chains were left out of co-occurrence clustering, as were five repertoires with anomalous nucleotide sharing. TCRdb stores this immuneACCESS table with in-frame sequences only. Part of the clones is absent; in the studies checked, under half of the shortfall reflects unresolved V genes, and no reason is known for the rest. D and trimming come from the DNA, and the V and J calls and clone size come from that table. The sample includes some 130,000 clones, with about four fifths observed a single time. The biggest ten clones account for around 4.8% of the sample.

These data originate in a study of cytomegalovirus exposure and HLA in healthy donors (dated by TCRdb to between 2016 and 2019). Study-level background: An earlier analysis of approximately 600 of the donors reported roughly 270 Gb of sequence data and 100 million to 130 million unique TCR beta sequences from about 200 million T cells. An early release covering 550 to 650 HLA-typed donors comprised 250 to 350 gigabases of sequencing data and 85 million or so unique TCR sequences. The genetic ancestry cluster associated with self-reported Caucasian donors included over 65% of the roughly 390 genotyped donors. The study aimed to test whether cataloging public T cell receptors could reveal signatures of past pathogen exposure. Using immunosequencing, the study profiled T cell repertoires from 640 or so subjects and related those repertoires to cytomegalovirus serostatus. A separate validation cohort of 100 to 150 different subjects was used in addition to the roughly 700-subject first cohort. To predict cytomegalovirus infection status, the study combined high-throughput TCR immunosequencing, statistical association of individual TCRs with disease status, and machine learning. In a later analysis, previously published TCR beta repertoires from hundreds of donors were re-analyzed and high-resolution HLA genotyping was added so that TCR occurrence patterns could be studied. Rather than drawing on any new phenotypic data, the later analysis identified candidate immune exposures from TCR beta sequences and the way those sequences occurred across donors. An earlier analysis of 450 to 750 of the donors used high-throughput TCR beta sequencing to judge whether each TCR beta V gene segment behaved as functional or pseudogenic. Alongside the repertoire data, information on donor age, sex, ethnicity and CMV serostatus was compiled. A later genetic analysis used genome-wide SNP genotypes for about 60% of the roughly 700 donors, treating that subset as a discovery cohort. Every repertoire in the discovery cohort had been generated on one and the same sequencing platform. Both class I and class II loci were covered by HLA typing, at four-digit resolution. Typing coverage varied by locus: about 629-640 donors for A, B, C, DRB1 and DQB1; 500 to 550 for DQA1; more than 600 for DPA1; some 470 for DPB1. A few DR-DQ haplotypes were handled as single units for association and clustering because linkage in the cohort was strong. Among over 350 genotyped donors of the cohort, an average of about 240,000 unique TCR beta nucleotide sequences were sequenced per donor, roughly a sixth of them non-productive. Overall study results and their limits: Seventeen rarely observed V segments, including chromosome 9 orphons, were excluded from the earlier analysis of 550 to 700 of the donors because counts were too low. A cluster of highly shared sequence variants was judged likely to be a technical artifact of the sequencing pipeline. A later genetic analysis associated a missense DCLRE1C variant with V-gene and J-gene trimming of TCR beta chains, and an independent cohort replicated the association. Some IMGT-functional V segments, including TRBV6-2 and TRBV6-3, could not be told apart with the 87-base-pair reads, so those segments were excluded. Specific HLA alleles were associated with 15,000 to 20,000 TCR beta sequences at a false discovery rate of 0.05 in a later analysis. Compared with equally common non-associated chains, HLA-associated TCR beta chains in a later analysis were more clonally expanded and had lower generation probabilities. The authors suggested that the approach could potentially be generalized to other disease states and immunological phenotypes. In an earlier analysis of approximately 590 of the donors, most TCR beta V segments were observed in productive rearrangements about 87% or about 30% of the time, broadly matching IMGT annotations. CMV serostatus was the only immune exposure information available for the cohort. Compared with the roughly 700-donor mean, donors in an Asian-associated ancestry cluster had fewer N-insertions in productive TCRs, according to a later genetic analysis. Cytomegalovirus status was reported to be diagnosed by the classifier with high specificity and sensitivity in both the original and validation cohorts. A few of the identified cytomegalovirus-associated TCR beta chains were confirmed in vitro to be specific for cytomegalovirus antigens. A later analysis found that most CMV-associated TCR beta chains appeared HLA-restricted, with HLA associations seemingly driven largely by CMV exposure. Assigning TCR associations to individual alleles was difficult when HLA alleles, especially DR and DQ, strongly co-occurred. In a later analysis, several top co-occurrence clusters were reported to appear linked to parvovirus B19, influenza, CMV and Epstein-Barr virus. This cohort had only TCR beta chains sequenced, and the lack of alpha or paired-chain data limited which features could be detected. In a later analysis, the rate of TCR association differed among HLA loci, with DRB1 alleles having the most associated TCRs and HLA-C alleles having the fewest. The study gave a list of 150 to 200 TCR beta chains associated with cytomegalovirus. Linkage disequilibrium might explain the correlated functional status among segregating V segments, but an unknown experimental factor could not be ruled out. Because some donors lacked HLA typing at each locus, the association tests relied only on the typed subset. Across donors, most TCR sequences were observed very rarely, whereas some public TCRs were present in many individuals. A further reported finding was that TCR beta sequences accurately predicted the HLA-A and HLA-B alleles for most subjects in the first cohort. The presence/absence analyses assumed that sequencing depth was roughly uniform across donors, and that assumption may not be true.

Sequences GTSNPN (CDR1) and SVGIG (CDR2) are obtained from the germline V gene (reference sequence). The CDR3 runs 12 amino acids, cysteine and phenylalanine included. Only the CDR3 part of the read is kept: 36 bases, read in frame from the first base. The cohort comprised fewer than 700 healthy bone marrow donors. At the time of sampling, all cohort members were nominally healthy, though unrecorded immune exposures were likely present. Of the 600 to 750 cohort members, more than 250 had a positive CMV serostatus and about 360 had a negative one, while no CMV serostatus was recorded for the donor. Each donor provided a peripheral blood sample, and peripheral blood mononuclear cells were used for TCR beta sequencing. Genomic DNA was extracted from the blood cell samples with the Qiagen DNeasy Blood Extraction Kit.

The V gene is TRBV30 and the J gene is TRBJ1-1; 9 nucleotides in the junction match TRBD1. The sequenced sample was PBMCs. The sequence derives from a man aged 25-40 years in good health. Here the CDR3 is given as CAWSRGQGRGNF. The nucleotide sequence is given as TGTGCCTGGAGTAGGGGACAGGGACGGGGGAACTTT.